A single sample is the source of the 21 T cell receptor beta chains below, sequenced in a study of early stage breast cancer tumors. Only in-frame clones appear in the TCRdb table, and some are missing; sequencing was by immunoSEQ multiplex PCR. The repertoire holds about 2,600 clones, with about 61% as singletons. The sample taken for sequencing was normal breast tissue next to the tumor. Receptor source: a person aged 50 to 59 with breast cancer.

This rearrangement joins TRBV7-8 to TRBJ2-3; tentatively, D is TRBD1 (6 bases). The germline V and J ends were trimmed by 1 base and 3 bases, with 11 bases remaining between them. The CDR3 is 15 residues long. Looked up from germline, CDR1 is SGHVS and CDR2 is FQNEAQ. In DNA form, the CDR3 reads TGTGCCAGCAGCTTAGTAAACAGGGAAACAGATACGCAGTATTTT. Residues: CASSLVNRETDTQYF.

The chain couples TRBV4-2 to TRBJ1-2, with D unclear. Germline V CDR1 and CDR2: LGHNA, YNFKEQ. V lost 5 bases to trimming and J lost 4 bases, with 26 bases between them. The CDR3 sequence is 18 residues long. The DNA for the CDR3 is TGTGCCAGCAGCGCAAGGTTCCGGACCGACTTGACTATCTATGGCTACACCTTC. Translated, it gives CASSARFRTDLTIYGYTF.

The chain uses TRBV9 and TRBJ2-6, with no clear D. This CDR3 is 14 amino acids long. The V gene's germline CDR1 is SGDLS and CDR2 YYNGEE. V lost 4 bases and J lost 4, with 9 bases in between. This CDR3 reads CASSLTLGANVLTF. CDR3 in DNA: TGTGCCAGCAGCCTCACCCTCGGGGCCAACGTCCTGACTTTC. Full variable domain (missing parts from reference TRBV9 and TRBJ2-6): DSGVTQTPKHLITATGQRVTLRCSPRSGDLSVYWYQQSLDQGLQFLIQYYNGEERAKGNILERFSAQQFPDLHSELNLSSLELGDSALYFCASSLTLGANVLTFGAGSRLTVL.

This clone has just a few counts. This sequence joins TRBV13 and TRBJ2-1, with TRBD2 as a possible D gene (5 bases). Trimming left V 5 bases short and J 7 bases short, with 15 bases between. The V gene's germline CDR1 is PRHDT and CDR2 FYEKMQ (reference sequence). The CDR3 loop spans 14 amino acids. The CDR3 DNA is TGTGCCAGCAGCCCCCGGGAAAGGTGGAATGAGCAGTTCTTC. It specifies CASSPRERWNEQFF. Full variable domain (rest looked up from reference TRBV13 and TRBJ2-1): AAGVIQSPRHLIKEKRETATLKCYPIPRHDTVYWYQQGPGQDPQFLISFYEKMQSDKGSIPDRFSAQQFSDYHSELNMSSLELGDSALYFCASSPRERWNEQFFGPGTRLTVL.

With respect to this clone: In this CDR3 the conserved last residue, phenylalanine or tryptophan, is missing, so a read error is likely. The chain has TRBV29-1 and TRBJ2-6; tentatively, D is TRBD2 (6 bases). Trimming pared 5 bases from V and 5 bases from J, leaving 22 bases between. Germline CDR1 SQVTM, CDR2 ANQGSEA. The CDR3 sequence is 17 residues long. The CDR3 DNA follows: TGCAGCGTTATTTTGGTACTAGCACAAAGTCGGGCCAACGTCCTGACTTTA. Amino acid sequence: CSVILVLAQSRANVLTL.

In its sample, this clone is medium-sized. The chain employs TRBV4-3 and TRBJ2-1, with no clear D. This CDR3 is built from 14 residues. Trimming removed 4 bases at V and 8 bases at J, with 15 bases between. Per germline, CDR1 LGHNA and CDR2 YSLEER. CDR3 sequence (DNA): TGCGCCAGCAGCCCCGCGACCTCCTGGGATGAGCAGTTCTTC. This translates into CASSPATSWDEQFF.

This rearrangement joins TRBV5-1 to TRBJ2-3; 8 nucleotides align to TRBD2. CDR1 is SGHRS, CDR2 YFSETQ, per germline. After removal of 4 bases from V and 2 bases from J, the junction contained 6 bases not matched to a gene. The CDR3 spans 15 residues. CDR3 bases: TGCGCCAGCAGCGTAAGCGGGAGCCCCACAGATACGCAGTATTTT. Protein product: CASSVSGSPTDTQYF.

CDR3 amino acids: CASSLGHLREETQYF. The CDR3 bases are TGTGCCAGCAGCTTGGGCCACTTGAGGGAAGAGACCCAGTACTTC. V gene TRBV7-9 combines with J gene TRBJ2-5; tentative D call: TRBD2 (5 bases). CDR3 length equals 15 residues. Trimming pared 3 bases from V and 3 bases from J, leaving 14 bases between. Germline V gene lookup returns CDR1 SEHNR and CDR2 FQNEAQ (reference sequence).

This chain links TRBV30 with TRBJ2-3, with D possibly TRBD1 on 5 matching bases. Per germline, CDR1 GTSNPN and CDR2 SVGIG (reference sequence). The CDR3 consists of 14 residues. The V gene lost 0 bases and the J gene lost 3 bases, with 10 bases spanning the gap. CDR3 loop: CAWSVLGATDTQYF. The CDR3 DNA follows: TGTGCCTGGAGTGTTTTAGGGGCGACAGATACGCAGTATTTT.

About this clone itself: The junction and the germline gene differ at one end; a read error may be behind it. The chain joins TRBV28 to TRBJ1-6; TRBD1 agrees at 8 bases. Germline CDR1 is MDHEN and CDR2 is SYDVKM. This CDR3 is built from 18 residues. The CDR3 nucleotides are TGTGCCAGCAGTTTCCTGCCAGGGGGCGCGTCCTATAAGTCACCCCTCCACTTT. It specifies CASSFLPGGASYKSPLHF.

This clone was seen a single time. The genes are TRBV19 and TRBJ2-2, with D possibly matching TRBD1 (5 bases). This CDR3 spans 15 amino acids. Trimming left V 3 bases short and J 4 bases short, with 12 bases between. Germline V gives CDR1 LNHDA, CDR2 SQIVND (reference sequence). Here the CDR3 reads CASSIQGTGTGELFF. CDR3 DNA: TGTGCCAGTAGTATCCAGGGAACAGGCACCGGGGAGCTGTTTTTT. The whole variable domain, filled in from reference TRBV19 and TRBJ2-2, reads DGGITQSPKYLFRKEGQNVTLSCEQNLNHDAMYWYRQDPGQGLRLIYYSQIVNDFQKGDIAEGYSVSREKKESFPLTVTSAQKNPTAFYLCASSIQGTGTGELFFGEGSRLTVL.

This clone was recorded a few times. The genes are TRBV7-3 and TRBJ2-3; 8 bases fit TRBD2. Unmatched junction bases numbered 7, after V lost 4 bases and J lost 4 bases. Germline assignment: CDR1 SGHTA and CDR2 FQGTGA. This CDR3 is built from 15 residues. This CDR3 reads CASSSGAGAADTQYF. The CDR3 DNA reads TGTGCCAGCAGCTCCGGAGCGGGAGCAGCAGATACGCAGTATTTT.

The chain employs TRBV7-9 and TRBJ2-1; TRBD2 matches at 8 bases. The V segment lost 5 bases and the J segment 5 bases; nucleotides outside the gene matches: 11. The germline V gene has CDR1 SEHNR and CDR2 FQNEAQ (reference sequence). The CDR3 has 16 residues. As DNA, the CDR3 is TGTGCCAGCAGCGTCCTAGCGGGCCGCCTAAACAATGAGCAGTTCTTC. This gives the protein CASSVLAGRLNNEQFF.

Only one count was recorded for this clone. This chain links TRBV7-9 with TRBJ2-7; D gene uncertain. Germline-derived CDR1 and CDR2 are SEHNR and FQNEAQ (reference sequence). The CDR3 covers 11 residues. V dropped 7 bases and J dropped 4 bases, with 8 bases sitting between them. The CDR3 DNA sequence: TGTGCCAGCATGGGGAAATACGAGCAGTACTTC. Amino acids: CASMGKYEQYF.

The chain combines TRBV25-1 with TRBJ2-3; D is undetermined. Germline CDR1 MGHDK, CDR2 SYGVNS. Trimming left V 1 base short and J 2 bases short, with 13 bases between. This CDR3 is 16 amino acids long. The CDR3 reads CASSEWTEMDTDTQYF. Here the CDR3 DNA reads TGTGCCAGCAGTGAATGGACCGAGATGGACACAGATACGCAGTATTTT.

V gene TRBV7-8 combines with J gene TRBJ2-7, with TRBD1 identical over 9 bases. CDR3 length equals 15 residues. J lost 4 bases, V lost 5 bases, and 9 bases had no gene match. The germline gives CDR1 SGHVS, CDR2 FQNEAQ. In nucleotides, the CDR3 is TGTGCCAGCAGCCCGAGGACAGGGGCGGAATACGAGCAGTACTTC. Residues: CASSPRTGAEYEQYF.

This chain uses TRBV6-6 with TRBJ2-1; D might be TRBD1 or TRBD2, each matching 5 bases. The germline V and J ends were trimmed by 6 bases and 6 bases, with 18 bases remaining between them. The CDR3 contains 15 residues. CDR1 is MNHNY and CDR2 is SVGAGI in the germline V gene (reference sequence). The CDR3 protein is CASRDGTSAPNEQFF. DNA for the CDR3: TGTGCCAGCAGGGACGGGACCTCAGCCCCCAATGAGCAGTTCTTC.

The CDR3 is CASSLYPGEQYF. For the CDR3, the DNA is TGTGCCAGCAGTTTATATCCAGGCGAGCAGTACTTC. The V call is TRBV27, the J call TRBJ2-7; D gene unclear. CDR3 length: 12 residues. Germline CDR1 and CDR2: MNHEY and SMNVEV (reference sequence). V was pared by 1 base and J by 6 bases, with 7 bases between.

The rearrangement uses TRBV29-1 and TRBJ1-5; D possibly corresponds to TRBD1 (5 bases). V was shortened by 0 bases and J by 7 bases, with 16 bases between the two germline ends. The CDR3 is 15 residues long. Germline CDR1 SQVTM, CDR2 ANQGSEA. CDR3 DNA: TGCAGCGTTGAAGAGTATGCAGGGTCGGGCCAGCCCCAGCATTTT. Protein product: CSVEEYAGSGQPQHF.

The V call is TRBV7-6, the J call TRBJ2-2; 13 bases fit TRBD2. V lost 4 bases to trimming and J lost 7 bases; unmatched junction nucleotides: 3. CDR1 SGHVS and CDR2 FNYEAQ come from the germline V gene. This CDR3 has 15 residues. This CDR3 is CASSSRTSGSGELFF. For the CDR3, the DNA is TGTGCCAGCAGCTCCCGGACTAGCGGGAGCGGGGAGCTGTTTTTT.

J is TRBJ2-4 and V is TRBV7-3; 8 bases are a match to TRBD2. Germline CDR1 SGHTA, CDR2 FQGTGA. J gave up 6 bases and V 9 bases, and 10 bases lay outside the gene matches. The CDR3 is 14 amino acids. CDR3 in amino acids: CASSPGGSVNIQYF. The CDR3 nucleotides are TGTGCCAGTTCACCGGGGGGGTCGGTAAACATTCAGTACTTC.